The source of this T cell receptor (beta chain) is a study of blood T cells in healthy people across ages. With regard to this clonotype: The junction departs from the called germline gene at one end, perhaps through a read error.

A J-beta primer mix and a sample-barcoded 5' primer were used in a second PCR of roughly 6 to 11 cycles. TCRdb processed the 5' RACE reads anew with MiXCR; each CDR3 protein has one entry. The sample includes fewer than 900,000 distinct CDR3 sequences, roughly two fifths of them seen just once. The CDR3 totals 14 residues. The sample comprised blood. This receptor was obtained from a woman aged 60-75 years in good health. The chain employs TRBV12-3 or TRBV12-4 and TRBJ2-3; D call uncertain. The CDR3 protein is CASTLGLAVDTQYF. The DNA for the CDR3 is TGTGCCAGCACTTTAGGGCTGGCGGTGGATACGCAGTATTTT.